A single sample gave rise to the 25 T cell receptor beta chains below, sequenced in a study of blood T cell repertoires in COVID-19. TCRdb's copy holds only in-frame clones and misses some; the assay was immunoSEQ multiplex PCR. The sample consists of hundreds of thousands of clones, 70% to 90% of them appearing once. Source material: peripheral blood. These receptors came from a man aged 18 to 29 with active or convalescent COVID-19.

This clone was counted a few times. The rearrangement joins TRBV11-2 to TRBJ1-2; no reliable D call. The CDR3 has 14 amino acids. Germline V gene data show CDR1 as SGHAT and CDR2 as FQNNGV. Between the trimmed V and J ends, which lost 5 bases and 8 bases, there was a span of 18 bases. In nucleotides, the CDR3 is TGTGCCAGCAGCACCGGCGGGCCAGGTATAGGCTACACCTTC. As protein: CASSTGGPGIGYTF.

The gene calls are TRBV6-5 and TRBJ2-5; the D is unclear. V lost 4 bases and J 1 base, leaving 10 bases between the germline ends. The CDR3 is 14 amino acids. The germline V gene has CDR1 MNHEY and CDR2 SVGAGI. CDR3: CASSLRHSQETQYF. The CDR3 DNA reads TGTGCCAGCAGTTTAAGACATTCCCAAGAGACCCAGTACTTC.

The chain joins TRBV28 to TRBJ2-7, with 9 bases lining up with TRBD2. The V segment lost 6 bases and the J segment 5 bases; nucleotides outside the gene matches: 11. This CDR3 is built from 15 residues. The germline V gene has CDR1 MDHEN and CDR2 SYDVKM. CDR3 loop: CASRPPGLARHEQYF. CDR3 sequence (DNA): TGTGCCAGCAGACCACCGGGACTAGCTCGGCACGAGCAGTACTTC.

The V call is TRBV7-8, the J call TRBJ1-3; possible D gene TRBD1, 6 bases. The V gene's germline CDR1 is SGHVS and CDR2 FQNEAQ. Trimming pared 5 bases from V and 4 bases from J, leaving 18 bases between. There are 16 residues in the CDR3. The CDR3: CASSHLGGAPGNTIYF. DNA of the CDR3: TGTGCCAGCAGCCATCTAGGGGGGGCGCCCGGAAACACCATATATTTT.

The V and J genes are TRBV5-1 and TRBJ2-1, with 7 nucleotides matching TRBD1. Germline trimming cut 6 bases from V and 5 bases from J; bases unmatched to any gene: 11. The CDR3 is 15 amino acids. Germline V gives CDR1 SGHRS, CDR2 YFSETQ. CDR3 coding DNA: TGCGCCAGCAACCTTGCTGACAGGGCGGACAATGAGCAGTTCTTC. Encoded protein: CASNLADRADNEQFF.

The gene calls are TRBV13 and TRBJ1-2; perhaps TRBD1 as D (6 bases). Germline V lookup: CDR1 PRHDT, CDR2 FYEKMQ (reference sequence). Between the trimmed V and J ends, which lost 5 bases and 9 bases, there was a span of 19 bases. This CDR3 region has 14 residues. CDR3 in amino acids: CASSQTLDRNRYTF. DNA for the CDR3: TGTGCCAGCAGCCAAACTTTAGACAGGAATCGCTACACCTTC.

The V call is TRBV27, the J call TRBJ2-7; D unclear. There are 14 residues in the CDR3. V was pared by 1 base and J by 2 bases, with 9 bases between. CDR1 and CDR2 (germline): MNHEY, SMNVEV (reference sequence). CDR3: CASSLWSGTYEQYF. The DNA of the CDR3 is TGTGCCAGCAGTTTATGGTCCGGTACCTACGAGCAGTACTTC.

V usage is TRBV7-9 and J usage is TRBJ1-1; D call uncertain. Germline V CDR1 and CDR2: SEHNR, FQNEAQ (reference sequence). The CDR3 sequence is 14 residues long. The ends were cut back, 1 base at V and 4 bases at J, with 10 bases in the middle. The CDR3 sequence is CASSLVPAGTEAFF. CDR3 nucleotide sequence: TGTGCCAGCAGCTTAGTTCCGGCGGGCACTGAAGCTTTCTTT.

This clone was counted between two and nine times. The CDR3 is CASSLLRGIQYF. The CDR3 nucleotides read TGTGCCAGCAGCCTTTTACGCGGCATTCAGTACTTC. This chain connects TRBV28 to TRBJ2-4; the D is unclear. In germline, CDR1 is MDHEN, CDR2 SYDVKM. V was pared by 6 bases and J by 9 bases, with 12 bases between. The CDR3 spans 12 residues.

This chain uses TRBV6-5 with TRBJ1-2; 7 nucleotides align to TRBD1. V shed 6 bases, J shed 2 bases, and the junction held 6 bases outside the gene matches. In germline, CDR1 is MNHEY, CDR2 SVGAGI. The CDR3 runs 14 residues. The CDR3 DNA is TGTGCCAGCAGGACAGGGAGTACAAACTATGGCTACACCTTC. It is translated as CASRTGSTNYGYTF.

The chain uses TRBV13 and TRBJ2-1; 7 nucleotides align to TRBD2. The germline CDR1 and CDR2 sequences are PRHDT and FYEKMQ (reference sequence). Trimming cost V 1 base and J 6 bases; bases outside gene matches: 3. CDR3 size: 14 residues. CDR3 bases: TGTGCCAGCAGCTTAGAGGGACTATTCAATGAGCAGTTCTTC. This sequence encodes CASSLEGLFNEQFF.

The chain combines TRBV7-9 with TRBJ2-1; TRBD2 might be the D (5 bases). V gave up 4 bases and J gave up 9 bases, with 22 bases separating them. Germline CDR1 reads SEHNR; CDR2 reads FQNEAQ (reference sequence). The CDR3 is 16 amino acids. The CDR3 protein is CASSSRGASRQSEQFF. Here the CDR3 DNA reads TGTGCCAGCAGCTCCCGGGGAGCCTCCCGTCAAAGTGAGCAGTTCTTC.

In DNA form, the CDR3 reads TGTGCCAGCAGTCCAACAGGGTTCCTAACTGAAGCTTTCTTT. Its protein is CASSPTGFLTEAFF. The V call is TRBV28, the J call TRBJ1-1; a possible D gene is TRBD1 (6 bases). This CDR3 has 14 residues. V was trimmed by 5 bases and J by 5 bases, leaving 15 bases between them. Looked up from germline, CDR1 is MDHEN and CDR2 is SYDVKM.

This chain's CDR3 is CSVRTGISYGYTF. The CDR3 coding sequence is TGCAGCGTAAGGACAGGGATCAGCTATGGCTACACCTTC. The chain links TRBV29-1 to TRBJ1-2, with TRBD1 identical over 8 bases. V shed 6 bases and J 4 bases; nucleotides not matched to a gene: 7. Germline V gene lookup returns CDR1 SQVTM and CDR2 ANQGSEA. The CDR3 sequence is 13 residues long.

V gene TRBV29-1 combines with J gene TRBJ1-2; TRBD1 matches 10 bases. The CDR3 is made up of 13 amino acids. The V and J ends lost 8 bases and 8 bases, in that order; junction bases with no gene match: 11. Germline assignment: CDR1 SQVTM and CDR2 ANQGSEA. This CDR3 reads CSTLSGQGYGYTF. CDR3 DNA sequence: TGCAGCACACTTTCGGGACAGGGGTACGGCTACACCTTC.

This chain uses TRBV5-1 with TRBJ1-2, with 7 bases that match TRBD1. Germline loops: CDR1 SGHRS, CDR2 YFSETQ. This CDR3 is built from 15 residues. V dropped 4 bases and J dropped 4; count of bases not matched to a gene: 10. The chain's CDR3 is CASSVDRPGGYGYTF. The CDR3, as DNA: TGCGCCAGCAGCGTGGACAGGCCGGGAGGCTATGGCTACACCTTC. Complete variable domain (other parts from reference TRBV5-1 and TRBJ1-2): KAGVTQTPRYLIKTRGQQVTLSCSPISGHRSVSWYQQTPGQGLQFLFEYFSETQRNKGNFPGRFSGRQFSNSRSEMNVSTLELGDSALYLCASSVDRPGGYGYTFGSGTRLTVV.

The table lists this clone with a count of one. The chain links TRBV18 to TRBJ1-1; no clear D. The CDR3 is 13 amino acids. Germline loops: CDR1 KGHSH, CDR2 LQKENI. Trimming took 3 bases from V and 4 from J, leaving 9 bases between them. Written as DNA, the CDR3 is TGTGCCAGCTCACCCCCCGTCCTCACTGAAGCTTTCTTT. It encodes CASSPPVLTEAFF.

J is TRBJ1-4 and V is TRBV29-1, with TRBD1 identical over 8 bases. With 7 bases clipped from V and 4 bases from J, the junction kept 2 bases outside the gene matches. Germline values: CDR1 SQVTM, CDR2 ANQGSEA. The CDR3 consists of 12 residues. The CDR3 nucleotides read TGCAGCGGGACAGGGATTAATGAAAAACTGTTTTTT. This codes for CSGTGINEKLFF.

This clone was found once. The J gene is TRBJ2-1, the V gene TRBV7-2, with TRBD2 matching over 8 bases. The CDR3 totals 17 residues. Germline CDR1 SGHTA, CDR2 FQGNSA. Unmatched junction bases numbered 8, after V lost 1 base and J lost 3 bases. In DNA, the CDR3 is TGTGCCAGCAGCTTAGTGCCAGCGGGAGCGAGCTACAATGAGCAGTTCTTC. Translating it yields CASSLVPAGASYNEQFF. Drawing the rest from reference TRBV7-2 and TRBJ2-1, the complete variable domain is GAGVSQSPSNKVTEKGKDVELRCDPISGHTALYWYRQSLGQGLEFLIYFQGNSAPDKSGLPSDRFSAERTGGSVSTLTIQRTQQEDSAVYLCASSLVPAGASYNEQFFGPGTRLTVL.

This chain's CDR3 is CASSLVRLAGVKAYNEQFF. As DNA, the CDR3 is TGTGCCAGCAGTTTGGTGAGACTAGCGGGAGTTAAGGCCTACAATGAGCAGTTCTTC. The chain links TRBV27 to TRBJ2-1; TRBD2 aligns across 12 bases. Germline V lookup: CDR1 MNHEY, CDR2 SMNVEV (reference sequence). The ends lost 3 bases at V and 2 bases at J; junction bases unmatched: 11. This CDR3 is 19 amino acids long.

The V gene is TRBV5-4, the J gene TRBJ2-3; TRBD2 aligns across 9 bases. V shed 7 bases and J 8 bases; nucleotides not matched to a gene: 11. CDR1 is SGHNT and CDR2 is YYREEE in the germline V gene (reference sequence). The CDR3 has 14 residues. The CDR3 DNA reads TGTGCCAGCCGACTAGCGGAGGTATATGGTACGCAGTATTTT. Amino acid sequence: CASRLAEVYGTQYF.

The chain joins TRBV9 to TRBJ1-1; maybe TRBD1 (5 bases). The V gene's germline CDR1 is SGDLS and CDR2 YYNGEE. V was clipped by 0 bases and J by 2 bases, with 8 bases between them. The CDR3 covers 14 residues. In DNA form, the CDR3 reads TGTGCCAGCAGCGTAGCTCAGGGAAACACTGAAGCTTTCTTT. Its translation is CASSVAQGNTEAFF.

Written as DNA, the CDR3 is TGTGCCAGCAGCTGGTACAGGGGGATACACAATGAGCAGTTCTTC. It is translated as CASSWYRGIHNEQFF. The J gene is TRBJ2-1, the V gene TRBV11-2, with 8 bases fitting TRBD1. The CDR3 has 15 residues. Germline V gene sequence: CDR1 SGHAT, CDR2 FQNNGV. V was pared by 4 bases and J by 5 bases, with 7 bases of the junction left unmatched.

This rearrangement joins TRBV6-6 to TRBJ2-1; 7 bases are a match to TRBD2. With V trimmed by 10 bases and J by 0 bases, 3 bases remained unmatched. The CDR3 contains 13 residues. CDR1 and CDR2 from the germline V gene are MNHNY and SVGAGI (reference sequence). The chain's CDR3 is CAIGGSSYNEQFF. The CDR3 coding sequence is TGTGCCATCGGGGGGAGCTCCTACAATGAGCAGTTCTTC.

The chain joins TRBV4-1 to TRBJ2-7; TRBD1 is a possible D gene (6 bases). V lost 2 bases to trimming and J lost 3 bases, with 14 bases between them. Germline V CDR1 and CDR2: MGHRA, YSYEKL. The length of the CDR3 is 15 residues. Here the CDR3 reads CASSQTPTDSYEQYF. CDR3 bases: TGCGCCAGCAGCCAAACCCCTACGGACAGCTACGAGCAGTACTTC.